This TCR beta chain was found in a study of blood T cell repertoires in COVID-19 (dated by TCRdb to the early 2020s). Broadly, across the study: Collaborator samples came from the United States, Italy and Spain and covered acute and convalescent phases of COVID-19. The sample metadata nearly always contained a de-identified subject ID, COVID-19 status, age in years and sex. Where available, HLA class I and class II types were obtained from metadata supplied by the sample provider rather than from assay-based typing. The material from the prospective study consisted of cDNA or gDNA derived from T cells, B-cell-depleted T cells, or PBMCs. The repertoires were released in a freely available public database intended as a resource for research on the immune response to SARS-CoV-2. The dataset comprised deeply sampled blood TCRbeta repertoires from subjects exposed to, actively infected with, or recovered from COVID-19. Samples were obtained from the ongoing ImmuneRACE study (first 160 participants) and from some 1,300 subjects provided by 6 global collaborators. What the work shows at the level of the full study, not this receptor alone: The quantity of clinical and demographic metadata differed by source and by participant and was supplied without curation.

Taken from the germline V gene, the CDR1 and CDR2 loops are SGHTA and FQGNSA. The CDR3 contains 14 residues, cysteine and phenylalanine counted. Solely the CDR3 DNA is kept, with 42 bases framed from the first base. The germline V end is reduced by 5 bases and the J end by 6 bases; junction bases left unmatched: 5. About this clone: This receptor's antigen is unknown. Per-nucleotide qualities are absent, and no much larger clonotype sits a single base away.

TCRbeta CDR3 regions were amplified from genomic DNA using the immunoSEQ Assay, a bias-controlled multiplex PCR. On the authors' methods: The number of nucleated cells in each sample was estimated by amplification of reference gene primers within the assay. To quantify the absolute abundance of each unique TCRbeta CDR3 rearrangement, sequence reads were collapsed and filtered. For each sample, productive Simpson clonality was calculated as the square root of Simpson's diversity index across productive rearrangements. TCRdb obtained this table from immuneACCESS and retained in-frame rearrangements with V and J assigned. These tables miss some clones; where compared with another copy, unresolved V genes account for less than half of the shortfall, and the remainder is unexplained. Clonal size and the V and J genes are those of that table, whereas D and trimming came from the DNA. The sample data list 55,000 to 60,000 clones, and about 76% of these were observed just once. The top ten clones comprise approximately 24% of the sample.

Collaborating institutions collected whole blood in K2EDTA tubes following their own protocols. For TCRbeta analysis, collaborators shipped samples in one of three forms: frozen whole blood, isolated PBMCs, or DNA extracted from either of those sample types. Sequencing was carried out using peripheral blood. The chain couples TRBV7-2 to TRBJ2-2, and TRBD1 matches 8 of the central bases. This sequence was found in a man in his fifties with active or convalescent COVID-19. CDR3 protein: CASSRTGLSGELFF. The DNA sequence is as follows: TGTGCCAGCAGCCGGACAGGGTTGTCCGGGGAGCTGTTTTTT.